This passage covers 11 T cell receptor beta chains from one sample sequenced in a study of OX40 agonist ivuxolimab in advanced cancers. Sequencing used immunoSEQ multiplex PCR; TCRdb keeps in-frame clones, though not all of them. Of 15,000 to 20,000 clones listed, around 79% are singletons. The sequenced sample was CD4+ or CD8+ T cells sorted from blood, obtained in a trial of the OX40 agonist ivuxolimab. The source of these receptors is an adult with an advanced solid tumor such as melanoma, head and neck, liver or kidney cancer.

The rearrangement links TRBV11-2 to TRBJ2-1; 9 positions agree with TRBD2. The germline gives CDR1 SGHAT, CDR2 FQNNGV. V lost 3 bases and J lost 5; bases outside the gene matches: 5. This CDR3 has 15 amino acids. In nucleotides, the CDR3 is TGTGCCAGCAGCTTCCGCGGGAGGGCCAACAATGAGCAGTTCTTC. Residues: CASSFRGRANNEQFF.

The chain recombines TRBV5-1 with TRBJ1-2, with unresolved D. V was pared by 2 bases and J by 4 bases, with 9 bases between. The CDR3 sequence is 13 residues long. Germline CDR1 and CDR2: SGHRS and YFSETQ. CDR3 region: CASSFDDSYGYTF. The CDR3 DNA reads as TGCGCCAGCAGCTTCGATGACTCCTATGGCTACACCTTC.

The V call is TRBV9, the J call TRBJ2-7; D is possibly TRBD1 (5 bases). The ends were cut back, 0 bases at V and 3 bases at J, with 13 bases in the middle. The CDR3 has 15 amino acids. Germline CDR1 SGDLS, CDR2 YYNGEE. The CDR3 region is CASSVAWQGVYEQYF. The DNA of the CDR3 is TGTGCCAGCAGCGTAGCTTGGCAGGGTGTCTACGAGCAGTACTTC.

A few counts support this clone. The chain employs TRBV6-5 and TRBJ2-1, with a tentative D call TRBD1 (6 bases). The CDR3 contains 14 residues. Germline lookup yields CDR1 MNHEY and CDR2 SVGAGI. V was shortened by 5 bases and J by 1 base, with 9 bases between the two germline ends. The CDR3 DNA sequence: TGTGCCAGCAGTGTCACAGGGTCCTACAATGAGCAGTTCTTC. This gives the protein CASSVTGSYNEQFF.

The CDR3 is CASSVDGTNTEAFF. CDR3 in DNA: TGTGCCAGCAGCGTAGACGGGACGAACACTGAAGCTTTCTTT. The gene calls are TRBV9 and TRBJ1-1, with D perhaps TRBD1 (5 bases). Germline V lookup: CDR1 SGDLS, CDR2 YYNGEE. The germline V and J ends were trimmed by 0 bases and 1 base, with 7 bases remaining between them. The CDR3 runs 14 residues.

The rearrangement links TRBV6-5 to TRBJ1-1, with D maybe TRBD1 (5 bases). Germline-derived CDR1 and CDR2 are MNHEY and SVGAGI. The CDR3 has 14 residues. Deletions cut 2 bases from V and 5 bases from J, with 12 bases between. CDR3 sequence: CASSYGGVGTEAFF. The CDR3 bases are TGTGCCAGCAGTTACGGGGGGGTAGGGACTGAAGCTTTCTTT.

This chain connects TRBV28 to TRBJ1-5, with a tentative D call TRBD1 (5 bases). In germline, CDR1 is MDHEN, CDR2 SYDVKM. The CDR3 covers 13 residues. CDR3 loop: CALRDGSNQPQHF. CDR3 sequence (DNA): TGTGCTCTGAGGGACGGGAGCAATCAGCCCCAGCATTTT.

The rearrangement uses TRBV9 and TRBJ2-7; D assignment may be TRBD1 or TRBD2 (5 bases each). Trimming shortened V by 4 bases and J by 6 bases, and 20 bases separated the two germline ends. Germline CDR1 is SGDLS and CDR2 is YYNGEE. The CDR3 loop spans 15 amino acids. CDR3 coding DNA: TGTGCCAGCAGCCCCGGTCGGGACCCCCGATTCGAGCAGTACTTC. Residues: CASSPGRDPRFEQYF.

The gene calls are TRBV6-4 and TRBJ1-1; 11 bases are a match to TRBD1. The length of the CDR3 is 14 residues. The germline V gene has CDR1 MRHNA and CDR2 SNTAGT. Germline trimming cut 5 bases from V and 8 bases from J; bases unmatched to any gene: 7. CDR3 loop: CASSRTGGEGEAFF. The DNA of the CDR3 is TGTGCCAGCAGTCGGACAGGGGGCGAAGGGGAAGCTTTCTTT.

J is TRBJ1-1 and V is TRBV4-3; no clear D. Germline V gene lookup returns CDR1 LGHNA and CDR2 YSLEER. This CDR3 is built from 13 residues. V was shortened by 1 base and J by 6 bases, with 9 bases between the two germline ends. The DNA for the CDR3 is TGCGCCAGCAGCCAAGCTGGGGTGGCTGAAGCTTTCTTT. This encodes CASSQAGVAEAFF.

This chain uses TRBV10-2 with TRBJ1-5; no reliable D call. The V gene's germline CDR1 is WSHSY and CDR2 SAAADI. The CDR3 contains 14 residues. The ends were cut back, 4 bases at V and 6 bases at J, with 13 bases in the middle. This CDR3 is CASSVAGSGQPQHF. The CDR3 DNA follows: TGCGCCAGCAGTGTGGCAGGCTCTGGTCAGCCCCAGCATTTT.